The 17 T cell receptor beta chains listed next were all sequenced from one sample in a study of blood T cells in healthy people across ages. Next came a second PCR, run for roughly 6 to 11 cycles, which used a sample-barcoded 5' primer along with a J-beta primer mix. A single record per CDR3 protein comes from TCRdb applying MiXCR to the 5' RACE reads. The sample lists some 1,800,000 distinct CDR3 sequences, roughly two fifths occurring once. Sequencing input: blood. These receptors all come from a human donor in good health.

This clonotype was counted a few times. It is unclear where the CDR3 begins or ends on the DNA, so no DNA is shown, and the CDR3 is as TCRdb lists it. This chain uses TRBV6-6 with TRBJ1-2. The CDR3 is 15 amino acids long, termini counted. The germline gives CDR1 MNHNY, CDR2 SVGAGI (reference sequence). CDR3 sequence reads: CASSSSTDTNYGYTF.

This clonotype was seen many times. The V gene is TRBV7-2, the J gene TRBJ2-3, with D tentatively TRBD2 (5 bases). Germline V gene lookup returns CDR1 SGHTA and CDR2 FQGNSA. CDR3 length: 15 amino acids. The germline V and J ends were trimmed by 5 bases and 0 bases, with 12 bases remaining between them. CDR3 in amino acids: CASSLSGSSTDTQYF. The CDR3 DNA sequence: TGTGCCAGCAGCCTAAGCGGATCTAGCACAGATACGCAGTATTTT.

The sample holds many counts of this clonotype. The gene calls are TRBV28 and TRBJ2-7; 7 nucleotides match TRBD1. CDR3 length: 15 amino acids. Germline V CDR1 and CDR2: MDHEN, SYDVKM. Trimming cost V 6 bases and J 3 bases; bases outside gene matches: 11. The CDR3, as DNA: TGTGCCAGCAGCGTTCCGGGACAGCTTAGCTACGAGCAGTACTTC. As protein: CASSVPGQLSYEQYF.

The table lists this clonotype with a few counts. The J gene is TRBJ1-2, the V gene TRBV30, with 10 bases lining up with TRBD1. CDR3 length: 12 residues. V trimming: 5 bases; J trimming: 7 bases; junction bases outside the gene matches: 4. CDR1 is GTSNPN, CDR2 SVGIG, per germline (reference sequence). The CDR3 sequence is CAWVDRGFGYTF. In DNA form, the CDR3 reads TGTGCCTGGGTGGACAGGGGGTTTGGCTACACCTTC.

This chain links TRBV7-2 with TRBJ2-5; TRBD1 might be the D (6 bases). Germline CDR1 reads SGHTA; CDR2 reads FQGNSA. Trimming pared 1 base from V and 2 bases from J, leaving 14 bases between. The length of the CDR3 is 16 residues. CDR3 nucleotides: TGTGCCAGCAGCTTAGATTCGGGGACAAAGCAAGAGACCCAGTACTTC. Protein: CASSLDSGTKQETQYF.

This clonotype was detected once. This chain joins TRBV9 and TRBJ2-7; TRBD2 is a possible D gene (7 bases). CDR1 is SGDLS, CDR2 YYNGEE, per germline. Trimming cost V 0 bases and J 1 base, with 14 bases left between them. CDR3 length: 16 residues. The CDR3 spells CASSVGSAGASYEQYF. The CDR3 DNA sequence: TGTGCCAGCAGCGTAGGGAGTGCGGGGGCGTCCTACGAGCAGTACTTC. The full variable domain, with the rest looked up from reference TRBV9 and TRBJ2-7, is DSGVTQTPKHLITATGQRVTLRCSPRSGDLSVYWYQQSLDQGLQFLIQYYNGEERAKGNILERFSAQQFPDLHSELNLSSLELGDSALYFCASSVGSAGASYEQYFGPGTRLTVT.

This chain joins TRBV5-1 and TRBJ2-7; perhaps TRBD2 as D (5 bases). Trimming cost V 0 bases and J 7 bases, with 17 bases left between them. CDR1 and CDR2 (germline): SGHRS, YFSETQ. The CDR3 spans 15 residues. This CDR3 is CASSLVDGERGEQYF. CDR3 DNA sequence: TGCGCCAGCAGCTTGGTGGACGGGGAACGTGGGGAGCAGTACTTC.

The V gene is TRBV29-1, the J gene TRBJ1-2, with no clear D. Looked up from germline, CDR1 is SQVTM and CDR2 is ANQGSEA. V was clipped by 0 bases and J by 8 bases, with 7 bases between them. CDR3 length: 11 residues. The CDR3 DNA is TGCAGCGTTGAAGATCTCTGGGGCTACACCTTC. Its protein is CSVEDLWGYTF. The variable domain in full, with the rest retrieved from reference TRBV29-1 and TRBJ1-2, is SAVISQKPSRDICQRGTSLTIQCQVDSQVTMMFWYRQQPGQSLTLIATANQGSEATYESGFVIDKFPISRPNLTFSTLTVSNMSPEDSSIYLCSVEDLWGYTFGSGTRLTVV.

The chain recombines TRBV7-9 with TRBJ1-2, with D possibly being TRBD1 (6 bases). Trimming took off 2 bases at V and 5 bases at J, with 18 bases between the two ends. The CDR3 contains 16 residues. The germline CDR1 and CDR2 sequences are SEHNR and FQNEAQ (reference sequence). The CDR3 loop is CASSLSSGSGAYGYTF. In nucleotides, the CDR3 is TGTGCCAGCAGCTTATCATCGGGGTCAGGGGCGTATGGCTACACCTTC.

This rearrangement joins TRBV11-3 to TRBJ1-1; maybe TRBD1 (6 bases). V lost 5 bases and J 1 base, leaving 14 bases between the germline ends. In germline, CDR1 is SGHNT, CDR2 YENEEA. The CDR3 is 15 amino acids. The DNA for the CDR3 is TGTGCCAGCAGCCCGTATTTGGGACAGAACACTGAAGCTTTCTTT. Translation: CASSPYLGQNTEAFF. Full variable domain (rest looked up from reference TRBV11-3 and TRBJ1-1): EAGVVQSPRYKIIEKKQPVAFWCNPISGHNTLYWYLQNLGQGPELLIRYENEEAVDDSQLPKDRFSAERLKGVDSTLKIQPAELGDSAVYLCASSPYLGQNTEAFFGQGTRLTVV.

For this clonotype: Just one base apart from a much larger clone, this may be a read error. The chain employs TRBV20-1 and TRBJ2-4; D ambiguous. CDR3 length: 14 residues. V was shortened by 0 bases and J by 13 bases, with 19 bases between the two germline ends. Germline values: CDR1 DFQATT, CDR2 SNEGSKA (reference sequence). This CDR3 reads CSARDRVTYNEQYF. CDR3 bases: TGCAGTGCTAGAGACAGAGTCACCTACAATGAGCAGTACTTC.

This clonotype was recorded once. J is TRBJ1-1 and V is TRBV4-1; D may be TRBD1 (5 bases). Germline CDR1 MGHRA, CDR2 YSYEKL. This CDR3 has 18 amino acids. V lost 0 bases and J 7 bases, leaving 24 bases between the germline ends. The CDR3 here is CASSQDRRGTLGRYEAFF. The DNA for the CDR3 is TGCGCCAGCAGCCAAGATCGCAGAGGGACGCTGGGGCGGTATGAAGCTTTCTTT.

The gene calls are TRBV15 and TRBJ2-1, with 9 bases matching TRBD1. CDR3 length equals 18 residues. Germline V gives CDR1 LNHNV, CDR2 YYDKDF (reference sequence). The V gene end was trimmed by 0 bases and the J gene end by 6 bases; junction bases not matched to a gene: 12. This chain's CDR3 is CATSRELGGQGLPNEQFF. CDR3 bases: TGTGCCACCAGCAGAGAGTTAGGGGGACAGGGTCTCCCCAATGAGCAGTTCTTC. Based on the CDR3 plus reference TRBV15 and TRBJ2-1, the full variable domain is DAMVIQNPRYQVTQFGKPVTLSCSQTLNHNVMYWYQQKSSQAPKLLFHYYDKDFNNEADTPDNFQSRRPNTSFCFLDIRSPGLGDTAMYLCATSRELGGQGLPNEQFFGPGTRLTVL.

This clonotype was observed a handful of times. The rearrangement joins TRBV4-1 to TRBJ2-3; TRBD1 matches at 7 bases. The V gene's germline CDR1 is MGHRA and CDR2 YSYEKL. This CDR3 has 17 amino acids. V lost 0 bases and J lost 2; bases outside the gene matches: 8. CDR3 amino acids: CASSQDMETGYTDTQYF. CDR3 in DNA: TGCGCCAGCAGCCAAGATATGGAGACAGGGTACACAGATACGCAGTATTTT.

The chain combines TRBV6-2 or TRBV6-3 with TRBJ2-7, with D possibly being TRBD2 (5 bases). CDR3 size: 12 residues. With 4 bases removed from V and 3 bases from J, the gap between germline ends came to 7 bases. CDR1 is MNHEY, CDR2 SVGEGT, per germline. The CDR3 is CASSSRDYEQYF. CDR3 sequence (DNA): TGTGCCAGCAGTTCCCGGGACTACGAGCAGTACTTC.

This sequence joins TRBV5-1 and TRBJ2-7; 8 bases align to TRBD1. CDR1 SGHRS and CDR2 YFSETQ come from the germline V gene. CDR3 size: 16 residues. Losses at the gene ends were 0 bases for V and 5 bases for J; bases not matched to a gene: 10. CDR3 bases: TGCGCCAGCAGCTTGGCCGGGCAGGGGGCGCAGGACGAGCAGTACTTC. Translating it yields CASSLAGQGAQDEQYF.

This clonotype appeared a few times. The chain joins TRBV7-3 to TRBJ2-5, with a weak D call TRBD2 (7 bases). There are 15 residues in the CDR3. Trimming shortened V by 5 bases and J by 2 bases, and 15 bases separated the two germline ends. Germline assignment: CDR1 SGHTA and CDR2 FQGTGA. CDR3 bases: TGTGCCAGCAGCCCGAGGGGGGGACCACAAGAGACCCAGTACTTC. This sequence encodes CASSPRGGPQETQYF.